This T cell receptor beta chain was sequenced in a study of control samples from healthy donors and cancer patients. Assay: immunoSEQ multiplex PCR; the TCRdb copy retains only in-frame clones and omits some. Here the sample table reports roughly 190,000 clones. The CDR3 contains 15 residues. V dropped 5 bases and J dropped 3 bases, with 17 bases sitting between them. Germline V lookup: CDR1 LNHDA, CDR2 SQIVND (reference sequence). The receptor comes from a woman aged 25 to 39 in good health. The sample was blood. The gene calls are TRBV19 and TRBJ2-7; D is unresolved. DNA of the CDR3: TGTGCCAGTAGTCCCCCATGGGGAAGGGACTACGAGCAGTACTTC. Translation: CASSPPWGRDYEQYF. The whole variable domain, filled in from reference TRBV19 and TRBJ2-7, reads DGGITQSPKYLFRKEGQNVTLSCEQNLNHDAMYWYRQDPGQGLRLIYYSQIVNDFQKGDIAEGYSVSREKKESFPLTVTSAQKNPTAFYLCASSPPWGRDYEQYFGPGTRLTVT.